This entry features one T cell receptor (beta chain) sequence. Its antigen is unknown. Beta-chain TCR CDR3 regions were amplified from RNA transcripts. Amplification began with first-round RT-PCR using HTBI primers, then second-round multiplex PCR was performed. TCRdb redid the calling of the multiplex PCR reads with MiXCR, one entry per CDR3 protein. The sample lists around 600,000 distinct CDR3 sequences, about 40% occurring once. The data were taken from a study of Graves' ophthalmopathy and Graves' hyperthyroidism. Overall study context: Upon initial diagnosis and before any treatment, peripheral blood was collected.

Study findings and constraints: Blood repertoires reportedly contained most expanded thyroid clonotypes above 0.001 frequency. Sensitivity of around 67% and specificity of approximately 76% were achieved by the model that predicted ophthalmopathy progression.

PBMCs were density-gradient isolated from 10 ml fresh blood. The specimen was peripheral blood. The TCR comes from an adult man with Graves' ophthalmopathy.

The chain's CDR3 is CASSSDLSSYNSPLHF. CDR3 DNA sequence: TGTGCCAGCAGTTCCGACTTGAGCTCCTATAATTCACCCCTCCACTTT. V is TRBV12-3 or TRBV12-4 and J is TRBJ1-6; unclear D gene. V lost 4 bases and J 0 bases, leaving 10 bases between the germline ends. The CDR3 covers 16 residues.